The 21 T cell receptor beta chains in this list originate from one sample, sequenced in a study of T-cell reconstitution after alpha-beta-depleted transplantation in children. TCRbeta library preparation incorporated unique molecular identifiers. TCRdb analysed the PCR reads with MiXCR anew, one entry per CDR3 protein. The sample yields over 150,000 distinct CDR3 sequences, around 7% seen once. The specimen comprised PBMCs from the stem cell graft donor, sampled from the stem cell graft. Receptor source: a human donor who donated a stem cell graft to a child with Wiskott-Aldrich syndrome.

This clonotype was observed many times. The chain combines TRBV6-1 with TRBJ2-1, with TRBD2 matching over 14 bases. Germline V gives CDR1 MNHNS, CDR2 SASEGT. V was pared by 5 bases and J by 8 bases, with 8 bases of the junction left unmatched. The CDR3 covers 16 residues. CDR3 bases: TGTGCCAGCAGTCAATACCCGGGACTAGCGGGGGATGAGCAGTTCTTC. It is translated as CASSQYPGLAGDEQFF.

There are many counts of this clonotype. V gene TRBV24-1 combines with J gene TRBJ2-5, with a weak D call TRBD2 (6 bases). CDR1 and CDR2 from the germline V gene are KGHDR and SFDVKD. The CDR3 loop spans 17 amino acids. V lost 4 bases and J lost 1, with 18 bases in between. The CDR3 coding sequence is TGTGCCACCAGTGACCCCCGACTAGGAATCGGCCAAGAGACCCAGTACTTC. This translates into CATSDPRLGIGQETQYF.

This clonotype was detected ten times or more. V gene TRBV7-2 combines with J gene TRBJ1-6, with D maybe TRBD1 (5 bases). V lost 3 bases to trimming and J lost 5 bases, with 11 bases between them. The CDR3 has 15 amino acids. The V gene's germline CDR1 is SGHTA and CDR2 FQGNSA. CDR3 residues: CASSFLGVHNSPLHF. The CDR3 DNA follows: TGTGCCAGCAGCTTTCTAGGGGTCCATAATTCACCCCTCCACTTT. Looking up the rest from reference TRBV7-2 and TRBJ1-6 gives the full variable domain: GAGVSQSPSNKVTEKGKDVELRCDPISGHTALYWYRQSLGQGLEFLIYFQGNSAPDKSGLPSDRFSAERTGGSVSTLTIQRTQQEDSAVYLCASSFLGVHNSPLHFGNGTRLTVT.

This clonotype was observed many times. For the CDR3, the DNA is TGCAGTGCTATTGAAGGGGGCTTAGAGGCTTTCTTT. Translation gives CSAIEGGLEAFF. The chain has TRBV20-1 and TRBJ1-1, with TRBD1 matching 7 bases. Germline CDR1 is DFQATT and CDR2 is SNEGSKA (reference sequence). V lost 4 bases to trimming and J lost 11 bases; unmatched junction nucleotides: 10. This CDR3 region has 12 residues.

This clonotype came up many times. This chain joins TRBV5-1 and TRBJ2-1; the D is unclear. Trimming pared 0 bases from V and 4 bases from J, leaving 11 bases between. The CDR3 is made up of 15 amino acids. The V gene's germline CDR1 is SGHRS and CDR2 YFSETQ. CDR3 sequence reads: CASSLGSVTYNEQFF. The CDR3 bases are TGCGCCAGCAGCTTGGGGTCTGTAACGTACAATGAGCAGTTCTTC.

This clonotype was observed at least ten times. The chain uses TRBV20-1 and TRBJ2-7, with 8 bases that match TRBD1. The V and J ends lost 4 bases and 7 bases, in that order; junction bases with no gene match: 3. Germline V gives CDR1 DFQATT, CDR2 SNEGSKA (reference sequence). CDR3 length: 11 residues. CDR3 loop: CSATQGGEQYF. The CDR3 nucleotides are TGCAGTGCTACACAGGGGGGAGAGCAGTACTTC.

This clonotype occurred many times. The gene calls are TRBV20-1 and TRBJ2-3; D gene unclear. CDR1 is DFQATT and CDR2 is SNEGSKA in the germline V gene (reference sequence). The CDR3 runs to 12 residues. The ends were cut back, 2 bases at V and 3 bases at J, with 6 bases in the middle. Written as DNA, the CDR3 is TGCAGTGCTAGATTGACGACAGATACGCAGTATTTT. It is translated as CSARLTTDTQYF.

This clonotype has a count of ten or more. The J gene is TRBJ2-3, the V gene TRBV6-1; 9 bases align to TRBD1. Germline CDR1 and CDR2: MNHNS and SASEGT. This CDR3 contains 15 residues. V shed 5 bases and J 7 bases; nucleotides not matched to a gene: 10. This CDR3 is CASSQSPGQGHTQYF. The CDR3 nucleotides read TGTGCCAGCAGTCAATCTCCGGGACAGGGCCATACGCAGTATTTT.

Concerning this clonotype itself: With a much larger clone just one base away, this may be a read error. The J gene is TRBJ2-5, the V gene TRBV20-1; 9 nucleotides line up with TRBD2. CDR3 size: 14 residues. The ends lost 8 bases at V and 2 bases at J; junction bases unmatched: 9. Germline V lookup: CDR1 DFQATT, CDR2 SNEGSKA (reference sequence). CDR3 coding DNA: TGCAGTACTGAGCGGGAGGTCGGGCAAGAGACCCAGTACTTC. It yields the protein CSTEREVGQETQYF.

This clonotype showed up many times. The CDR3 sequence is CASSEAMTGTSNQPQHF. In DNA, the CDR3 is TGTGCCAGCAGTGAAGCTATGACAGGGACAAGCAATCAGCCCCAGCATTTT. The genes are TRBV6-1 and TRBJ1-5; the match to TRBD1 covers 7 bases. V lost 0 bases, J lost 1 base, and 6 bases stayed unmatched. The CDR3 covers 17 residues. Germline CDR1 reads MNHNS; CDR2 reads SASEGT.

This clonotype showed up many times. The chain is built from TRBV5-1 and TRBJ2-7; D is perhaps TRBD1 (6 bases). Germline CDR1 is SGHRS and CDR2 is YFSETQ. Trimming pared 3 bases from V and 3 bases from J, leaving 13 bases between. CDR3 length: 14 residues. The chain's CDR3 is CASSSGTSNYEQYF. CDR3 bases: TGCGCCAGCAGCTCCGGGACATCTAACTACGAGCAGTACTTC.

CDR3 sequence: CASSSTGSNPYEQYF. The CDR3 region has the DNA TGTGCCAGCAGCTCGACAGGGTCCAACCCCTACGAGCAGTACTTC. The chain carries TRBV7-2 and TRBJ2-7, with TRBD1 matching 7 bases. J gave up 2 bases and V 4 bases, and 8 bases lay outside the gene matches. The CDR3 length is 15 residues. CDR1 SGHTA and CDR2 FQGNSA come from the germline V gene.

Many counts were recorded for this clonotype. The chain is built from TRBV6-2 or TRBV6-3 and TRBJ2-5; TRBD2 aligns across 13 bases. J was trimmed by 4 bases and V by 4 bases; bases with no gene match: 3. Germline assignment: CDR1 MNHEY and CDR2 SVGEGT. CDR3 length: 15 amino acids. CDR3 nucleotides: TGTGCCAGCAGTTGGACTAGCGGGAGCGGAGAGACCCAGTACTTC. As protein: CASSWTSGSGETQYF.

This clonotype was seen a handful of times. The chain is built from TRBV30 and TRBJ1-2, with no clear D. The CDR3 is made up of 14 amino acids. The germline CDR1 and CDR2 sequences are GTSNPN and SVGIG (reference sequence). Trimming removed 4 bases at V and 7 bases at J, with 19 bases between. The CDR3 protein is CAWNLGGRILGYTF. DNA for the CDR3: TGTGCCTGGAACCTCGGCGGCAGGATTCTTGGCTACACCTTC.

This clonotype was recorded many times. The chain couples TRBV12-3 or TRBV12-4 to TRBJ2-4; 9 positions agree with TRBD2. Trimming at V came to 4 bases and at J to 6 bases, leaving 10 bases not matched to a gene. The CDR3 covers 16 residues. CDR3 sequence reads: CASSWDSGGPTNIQYF. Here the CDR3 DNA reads TGTGCCAGCAGTTGGGATAGCGGGGGCCCAACAAACATTCAGTACTTC.

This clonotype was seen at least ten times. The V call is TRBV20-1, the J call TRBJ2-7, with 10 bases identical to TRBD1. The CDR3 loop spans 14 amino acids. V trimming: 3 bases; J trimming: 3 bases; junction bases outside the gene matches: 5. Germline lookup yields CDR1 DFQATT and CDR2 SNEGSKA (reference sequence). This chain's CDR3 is CSARAGTGDYEQYF. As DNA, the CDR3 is TGCAGTGCTAGGGCCGGGACAGGGGACTACGAGCAGTACTTC.

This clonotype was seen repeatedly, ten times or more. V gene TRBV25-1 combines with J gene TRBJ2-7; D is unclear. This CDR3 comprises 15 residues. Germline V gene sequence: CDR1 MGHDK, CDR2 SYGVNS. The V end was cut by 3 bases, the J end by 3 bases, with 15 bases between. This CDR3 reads CASSDPLGPSYEQYF. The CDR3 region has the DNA TGTGCCAGCAGTGACCCCTTAGGCCCGAGCTACGAGCAGTACTTC.

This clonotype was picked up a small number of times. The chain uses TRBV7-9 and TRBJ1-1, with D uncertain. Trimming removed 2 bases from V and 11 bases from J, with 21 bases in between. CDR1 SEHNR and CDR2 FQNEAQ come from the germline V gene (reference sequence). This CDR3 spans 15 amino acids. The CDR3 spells CASSLSTAELGGAFF. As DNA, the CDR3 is TGTGCCAGCAGCTTATCAACGGCCGAGCTCGGAGGCGCTTTCTTT.

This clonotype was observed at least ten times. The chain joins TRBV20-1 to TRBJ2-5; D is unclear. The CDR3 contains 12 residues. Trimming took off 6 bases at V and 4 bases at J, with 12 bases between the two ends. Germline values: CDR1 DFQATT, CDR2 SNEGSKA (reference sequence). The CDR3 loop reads CSAPAGPETQYF. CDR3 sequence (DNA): TGCAGTGCCCCCGCCGGGCCAGAGACCCAGTACTTC.

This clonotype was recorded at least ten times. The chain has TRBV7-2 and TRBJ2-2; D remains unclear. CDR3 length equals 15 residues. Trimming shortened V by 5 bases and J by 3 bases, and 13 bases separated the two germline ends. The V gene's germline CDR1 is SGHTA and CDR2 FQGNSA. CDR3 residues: CASSPFRTYTGELFF. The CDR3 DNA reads TGTGCCAGCAGCCCCTTCCGGACCTACACCGGGGAGCTGTTTTTT. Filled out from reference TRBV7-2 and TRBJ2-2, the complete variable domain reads GAGVSQSPSNKVTEKGKDVELRCDPISGHTALYWYRQSLGQGLEFLIYFQGNSAPDKSGLPSDRFSAERTGGSVSTLTIQRTQQEDSAVYLCASSPFRTYTGELFFGEGSRLTVL.

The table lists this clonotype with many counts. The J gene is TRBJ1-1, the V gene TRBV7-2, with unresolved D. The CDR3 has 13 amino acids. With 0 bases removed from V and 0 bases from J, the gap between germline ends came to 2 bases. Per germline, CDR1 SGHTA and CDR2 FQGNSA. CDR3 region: CASSLALNTEAFF. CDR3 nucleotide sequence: TGTGCCAGCAGCTTAGCGTTGAACACTGAAGCTTTCTTT.